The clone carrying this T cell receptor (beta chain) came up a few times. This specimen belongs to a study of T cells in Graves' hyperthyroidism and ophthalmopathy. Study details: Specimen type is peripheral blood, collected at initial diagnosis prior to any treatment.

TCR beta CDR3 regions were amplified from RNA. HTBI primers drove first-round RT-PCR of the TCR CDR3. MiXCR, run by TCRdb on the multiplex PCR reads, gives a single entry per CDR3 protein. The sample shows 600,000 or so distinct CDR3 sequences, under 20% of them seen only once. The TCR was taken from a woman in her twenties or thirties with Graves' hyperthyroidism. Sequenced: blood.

CDR3 in DNA: TGTGCCAGCAGCCCCCCTAGCGGGAGTGTGTATGAGCAGTTCTTC. The encoded protein is CASSPPSGSVYEQFF. The gene calls are TRBV11-3 and TRBJ2-1, with 10 bases fitting TRBD2. This CDR3 is built from 15 residues. CDR1 and CDR2 from the germline V gene are SGHNT and YENEEA. V lost 5 bases, J lost 8 bases, and 9 bases stayed unmatched.